Included here is one TCR beta chain sequence, with context. The antigen remains unidentified. The data originate from a study of regulatory T cells in long-lasting Graves disease. General study points: Sharing of public clonotypes was greater in persistent patients (under 3,000) than in new patients (roughly 1,000). Persistent cases favored TRBV28, TRBJ1-2 and TRBJ2-5. Because few samples were included, accuracy may have been lower.

Researchers made TCR beta libraries by using iRepertoire HTBI primers and running Arm-PCR on CDR3 regions. TCRdb re-called the multiplex PCR reads through MiXCR, storing one row per CDR3 protein. The sample lists around 460,000 distinct CDR3 sequences; 20% to 25% were seen once. The germline V gene has CDR1 MNHNS and CDR2 SASEGT. J gave up 1 base and V 7 bases, and 10 bases lay outside the gene matches. The CDR3 loop spans 16 amino acids. Time point: persistent/refractory GD, antithyroid drugs over 5 years with positive TRAb. PBMC-derived RNA was used for the TCR library. The chain uses TRBV6-1 and TRBJ2-5, with 9 bases that match TRBD1. The sequences come from peripheral blood mononuclear cells (PBMCs), collected when the disease was refractory, from a patient treated with antithyroid drugs. This TCR came from a female donor with Graves disease. This CDR3 is CASTQRDRVAQETQYF. CDR3 DNA: TGTGCCAGCACCCAAAGGGACAGGGTCGCCCAAGAGACCCAGTACTTC.